This TCR beta chain emerged from a study of OX40 agonist ivuxolimab in advanced cancers. About the study: In this cohort, patients received ivuxolimab, an agonistic anti-OX40 (CD134) antibody.

The sampling schedule covered blood at baseline, cycle 4 day 1, and cycle 7 day 1. Germline trimming cut 2 bases from V and 4 bases from J; bases unmatched to any gene: 20. This CDR3 has 20 amino acids. From germline, CDR1 is GTSNPN and CDR2 SVGIG (reference sequence). With respect to this clone: Antigen unknown.

The repertoire was sequenced with immunoSEQ multiplex PCR; TCRdb's copy has only in-frame clones and lacks some. The repertoire has 82,000 or so clones, roughly 85% of them found once; the top ten carry more than 2%. Study outcomes and limitations: CD8+ T cells showed, on average, more clonal expansion than CD4+ cells. Patients who responded partially at 0.1-3.0 mg/kg showed clonal expansion ranking among the lowest.

The TCR originated in an adult with an advanced solid tumor such as melanoma, head and neck, liver or kidney cancer. Sequencing was performed on CD4+ or CD8+ T cells sorted from blood, taken in a trial of the OX40 agonist ivuxolimab. The rearrangement joins TRBV30 to TRBJ1-2; 12 bases are shared with TRBD1. The CDR3 sequence is CAWSFTPNRDRGLRGYGYTF. CDR3 nucleotides: TGTGCCTGGAGTTTTACCCCTAACCGGGACAGGGGGCTGCGGGGCTATGGCTACACCTTC.